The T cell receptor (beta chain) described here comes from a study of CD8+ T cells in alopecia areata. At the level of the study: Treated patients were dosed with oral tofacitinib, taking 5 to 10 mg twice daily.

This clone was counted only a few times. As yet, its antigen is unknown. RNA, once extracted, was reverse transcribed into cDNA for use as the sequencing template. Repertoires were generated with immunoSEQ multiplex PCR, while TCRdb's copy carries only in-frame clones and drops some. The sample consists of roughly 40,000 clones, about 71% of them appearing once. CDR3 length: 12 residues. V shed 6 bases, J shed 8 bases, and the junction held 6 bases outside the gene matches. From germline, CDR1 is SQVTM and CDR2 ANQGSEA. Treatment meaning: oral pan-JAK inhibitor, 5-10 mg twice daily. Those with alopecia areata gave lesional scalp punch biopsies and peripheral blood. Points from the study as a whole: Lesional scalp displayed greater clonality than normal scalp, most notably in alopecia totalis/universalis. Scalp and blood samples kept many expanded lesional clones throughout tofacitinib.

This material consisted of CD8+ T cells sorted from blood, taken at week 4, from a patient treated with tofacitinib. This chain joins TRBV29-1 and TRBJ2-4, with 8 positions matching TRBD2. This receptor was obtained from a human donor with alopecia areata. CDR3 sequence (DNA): TGCAGCGTGGGGACTAGGTACGACATTCAGTACTTC. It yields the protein CSVGTRYDIQYF.